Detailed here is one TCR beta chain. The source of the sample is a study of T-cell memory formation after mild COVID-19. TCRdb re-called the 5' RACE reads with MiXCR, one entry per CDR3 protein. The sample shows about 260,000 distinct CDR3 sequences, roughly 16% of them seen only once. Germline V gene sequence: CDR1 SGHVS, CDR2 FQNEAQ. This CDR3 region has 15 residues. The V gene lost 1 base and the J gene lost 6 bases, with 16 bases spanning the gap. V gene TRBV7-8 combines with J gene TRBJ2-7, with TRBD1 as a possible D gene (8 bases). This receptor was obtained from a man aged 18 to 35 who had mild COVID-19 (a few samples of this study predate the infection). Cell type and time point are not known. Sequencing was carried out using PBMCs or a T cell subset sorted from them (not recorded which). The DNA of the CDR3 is TGTGCCAGCAGCTTAGGCAGGGGGCGCGGGAGCGAGCAGTACGTC. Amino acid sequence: CASSLGRGRGSEQYV.